Here is one TCR beta chain with its context. The germline CDR1 and CDR2 sequences are SGHRS and YFSETQ. V was shortened by 4 bases and J by 3 bases, with 17 bases between the two germline ends. The CDR3 runs 15 residues. The data were obtained in a study of metastatic and nonmetastatic thyroid tumors. Prior to thyroid surgery, none of the patients had received any treatment. How the authors handled the data: The study built a papillary thyroid cancer distant-metastasis classifier from CDR3 differences across clinicopathological groups. With MiXCR, TCRdb called clones anew from the PCR reads. These V and J calls rely on TCRdb rather than the paper's analysis. This sample has approximately 37,000 clones, with over 20% found just once.

Sequencing used tumor tissue. The chain is built from TRBV5-1 and TRBJ2-7, with D perhaps TRBD1 (7 bases). The sequence came from a male donor with papillary thyroid cancer or a benign thyroid nodule (not recorded which). Some clones in this sample may be carry-over from other donors' samples. As DNA, the CDR3 is TGCGCCAGCAGCCCCGGACAGGAGGGAGACTACGAGCAGTACTTC. Translating gives CASSPGQEGDYEQYF.